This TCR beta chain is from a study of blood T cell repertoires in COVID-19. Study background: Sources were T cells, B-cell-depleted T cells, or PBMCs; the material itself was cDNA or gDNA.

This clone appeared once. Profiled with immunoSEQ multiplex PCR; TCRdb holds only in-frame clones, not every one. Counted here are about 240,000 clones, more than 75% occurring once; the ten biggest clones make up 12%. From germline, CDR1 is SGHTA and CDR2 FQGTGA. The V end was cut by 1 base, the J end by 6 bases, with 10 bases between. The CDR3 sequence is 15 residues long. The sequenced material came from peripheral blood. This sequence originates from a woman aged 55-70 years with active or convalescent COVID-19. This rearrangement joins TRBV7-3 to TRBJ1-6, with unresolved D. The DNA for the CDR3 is TGTGCCAGCAGCTTAAACCCGGGGTTTAATTCACCCCTCCACTTT. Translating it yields CASSLNPGFNSPLHF.